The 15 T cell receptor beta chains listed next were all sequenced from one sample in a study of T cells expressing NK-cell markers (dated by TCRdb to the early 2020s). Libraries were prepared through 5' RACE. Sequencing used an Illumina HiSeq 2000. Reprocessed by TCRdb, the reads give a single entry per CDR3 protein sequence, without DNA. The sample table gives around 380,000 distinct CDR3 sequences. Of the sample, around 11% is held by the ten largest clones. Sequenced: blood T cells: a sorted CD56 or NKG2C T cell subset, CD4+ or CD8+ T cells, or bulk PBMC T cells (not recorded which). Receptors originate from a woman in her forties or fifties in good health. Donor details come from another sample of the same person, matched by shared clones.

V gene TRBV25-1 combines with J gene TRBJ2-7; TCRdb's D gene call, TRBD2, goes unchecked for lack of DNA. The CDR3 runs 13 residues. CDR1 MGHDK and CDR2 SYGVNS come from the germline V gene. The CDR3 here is CASTAGTRYEQYF.

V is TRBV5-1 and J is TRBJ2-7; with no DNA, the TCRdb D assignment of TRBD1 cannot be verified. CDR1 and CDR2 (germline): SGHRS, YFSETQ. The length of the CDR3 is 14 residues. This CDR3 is CASSSNRGQVEQYF.

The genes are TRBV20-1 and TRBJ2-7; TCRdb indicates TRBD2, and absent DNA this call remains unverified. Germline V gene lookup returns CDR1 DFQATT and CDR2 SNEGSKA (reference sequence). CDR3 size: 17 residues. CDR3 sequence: CSARDPQDSSRNYEQYF.

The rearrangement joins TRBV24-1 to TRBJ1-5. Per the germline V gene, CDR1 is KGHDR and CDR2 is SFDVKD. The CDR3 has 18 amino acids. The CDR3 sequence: CATSDSVGPGSGNQPQHF.

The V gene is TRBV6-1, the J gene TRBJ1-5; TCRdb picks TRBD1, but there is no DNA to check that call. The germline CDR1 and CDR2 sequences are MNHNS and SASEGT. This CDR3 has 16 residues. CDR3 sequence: CASSEPYRDSSQPQHF.

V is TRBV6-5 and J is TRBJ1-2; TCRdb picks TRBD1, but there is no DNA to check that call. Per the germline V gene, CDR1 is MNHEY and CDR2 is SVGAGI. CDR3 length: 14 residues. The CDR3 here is CASSYGTEDYGYTF.

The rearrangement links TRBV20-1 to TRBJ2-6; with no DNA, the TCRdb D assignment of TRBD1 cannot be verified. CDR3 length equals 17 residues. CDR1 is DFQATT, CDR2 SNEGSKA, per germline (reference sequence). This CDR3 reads CSAGPGSEVSGANVLTF.

The CDR3 sequence is CASSQGGGSGSWNEQFF. The rearrangement joins TRBV4-1 to TRBJ2-1; without DNA, the TCRdb call of TRBD2 cannot be checked. Germline assignment: CDR1 MGHRA and CDR2 YSYEKL. The CDR3 contains 17 residues.

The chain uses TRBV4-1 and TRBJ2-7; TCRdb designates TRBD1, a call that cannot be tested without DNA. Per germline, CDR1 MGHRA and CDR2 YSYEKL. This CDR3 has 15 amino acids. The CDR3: CASSHPPEGVYEQYF.

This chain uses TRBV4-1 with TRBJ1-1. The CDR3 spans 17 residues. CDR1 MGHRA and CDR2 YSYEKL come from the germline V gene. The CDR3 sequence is CASSQDRSLRVNTEAFF.

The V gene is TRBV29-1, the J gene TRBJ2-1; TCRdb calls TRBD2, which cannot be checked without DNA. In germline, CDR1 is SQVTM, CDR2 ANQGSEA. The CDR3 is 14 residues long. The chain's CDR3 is CSGQLAGGVHEQFF.

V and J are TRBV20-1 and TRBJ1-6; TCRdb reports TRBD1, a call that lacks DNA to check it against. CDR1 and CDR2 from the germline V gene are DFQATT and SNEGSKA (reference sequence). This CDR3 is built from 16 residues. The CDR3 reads CSALKDRGGYNSPLHF.

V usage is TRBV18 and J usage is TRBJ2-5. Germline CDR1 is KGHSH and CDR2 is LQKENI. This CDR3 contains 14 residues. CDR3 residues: CASGKKGYQETQYF.

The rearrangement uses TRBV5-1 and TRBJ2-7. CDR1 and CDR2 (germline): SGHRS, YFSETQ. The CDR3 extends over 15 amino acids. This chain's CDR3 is CASSSWENNRGEQYF.

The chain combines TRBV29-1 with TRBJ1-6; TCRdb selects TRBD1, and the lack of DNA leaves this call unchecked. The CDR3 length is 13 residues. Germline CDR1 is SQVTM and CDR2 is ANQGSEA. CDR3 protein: CSVSSGGNSPLHF.